These T cell receptor beta chains were read from a single sample in a study of cytomegalovirus exposure and HLA in healthy donors. The assay was immunoSEQ multiplex PCR, and TCRdb's table has in-frame clones only and misses some. The table lists about 95,000 clones, 70% to 80% of them singletons, with approximately 10% in the top ten. The sample comprised PBMCs. The receptors shown here come from a man between 18 and 29 years old in good health and CMV-seropositive. Each CDR3 is given with its conserved first and last residue. A D gene is named only where the DNA matches it firmly. Size is omitted from some rows. Given values are once, few, many or a class for expanded clones.

J | V | size | length | D | CDR3 | DNA
TRBJ1-2 | TRBV5-4 | - | 15 | TRBD1 | CASSLDPQGEAGYTF | TGTGCCAGCAGCTTGGACCCTCAGGGGGAGGCTGGCTACACCTTC
TRBJ2-7 | TRBV5-1 | - | 14 | TRBD1 | CASSSSGGGYEQYF | TGCGCCAGCAGCTCTTCAGGGGGCGGCTACGAGCAGTACTTC
TRBJ2-7 | TRBV30 | - | 12 | - | CAWGLLRDEQYF | TGTGCCTGGGGACTCCTTAGAGACGAGCAGTACTTC
TRBJ2-3 | TRBV2 | - | 16 | - | CASRMTGLLGTDTQYF | TGTGCCAGCAGAATGACGGGTCTATTAGGCACAGATACGCAGTATTTT
TRBJ2-7 | TRBV4-1 | - | 14 | TRBD2 | CASSPGGIPYEQYF | TGCGCCAGCAGCCCGGGAGGCATTCCCTACGAGCAGTACTTC
TRBJ2-7 | TRBV5-4 | - | 14 | TRBD1 | CASSAGQGTYEQYF | TGTGCCAGCAGCGCGGGACAGGGTACCTACGAGCAGTACTTC
TRBJ2-1 | TRBV2 | once | 13 | TRBD1 | CASRRDRVNEQFF | TGTGCCAGCAGGAGGGACAGGGTCAATGAGCAGTTCTTC
TRBJ1-2 | TRBV27 | - | 15 | TRBD1 | CASSPTSTGVGGYTF | TGTGCCAGCAGTCCAACCTCTACAGGGGTGGGAGGCTACACCTTC
TRBJ2-7 | TRBV28 | - | 13 | - | CASRPTETYEQYF | TGTGCCAGCAGACCGACAGAGACCTACGAGCAGTACTTC
TRBJ1-3 | TRBV27 | - | 15 | - | CASSPYQGRGNTIYF | TGTGCCAGCAGTCCCTACCAGGGAAGGGGAAACACCATATATTTT
TRBJ1-2 | TRBV6-5 | once | 13 | - | CASSYAAGEGYTF | TGTGCCAGCAGTTACGCAGCAGGGGAAGGCTACACCTTC
TRBJ1-5 | TRBV11-2 | - | 13 | - | CASSYQSNQPQHF | TGTGCCAGCAGCTACCAGTCAAATCAGCCCCAGCATTTT
TRBJ1-4 | TRBV30 | few | 15 | TRBD1 | CAWSARQGLSEKLFF | TGTGCCTGGAGTGCCCGACAGGGTCTTAGCGAAAAACTGTTTTTT
TRBJ1-1 | TRBV28 | - | 14 | - | CASSLNRRHTEAFF | TGTGCCAGCAGTTTAAACAGGCGACACACTGAAGCTTTCTTT
TRBJ2-2 | TRBV28 | - | 15 | TRBD1 | CASSYRTGWTGELFF | TGTGCCAGCAGCTATAGGACAGGGTGGACCGGGGAGCTGTTTTTT
TRBJ2-5 | TRBV7-2 | - | 18 | TRBD2 | CASSLGLLAGGLQETQYF | TGTGCCAGCAGCTTAGGACTACTAGCGGGGGGCCTACAAGAGACCCAGTACTTC
TRBJ2-7 | TRBV6-5 | once | 16 | TRBD1 | CASSSEQGTFTYEQYF | TGTGCCAGCAGTTCGGAACAGGGGACATTTACCTACGAGCAGTACTTC
TRBJ2-5 | TRBV19 | - | 16 | - | CASSIGGRATGETQYF | TGTGCCAGTAGTATAGGGGGGCGGGCGACTGGGGAGACCCAGTACTTC
TRBJ2-3 | TRBV6-4 | once | 13 | - | CASSDPYRDTQYF | TGTGCCAGCAGTGACCCCTATCGGGATACGCAGTATTTT
TRBJ1-1 | TRBV25-1 | - | 17 | TRBD1 | CASARDRERSRGTEAFF | TGTGCCAGCGCACGGGACAGGGAGAGGAGTAGGGGCACTGAAGCTTTCTTT